Below are 19 T cell receptor beta chains sequenced from a single sample in a study of cytomegalovirus exposure and HLA in healthy donors. In the PCR, 60 Vbeta and 13 Jbeta primers were used. Method: immunoSEQ multiplex PCR; TCRdb's copy keeps in-frame clones and lacks some. The sample gives 90,000 to 100,000 clones, nearly 70% of which show up once; approximately 2.9% is in the top ten. Sequenced sample: PBMCs. These TCRs come from a man aged 50 to 60 in good health and CMV-seronegative.

The V and J genes are TRBV5-4 and TRBJ2-3; tentatively, D is TRBD2 (6 bases). The CDR3 is 14 residues long. Per germline, CDR1 SGHNT and CDR2 YYREEE (reference sequence). The ends were cut back, 3 bases at V and 6 bases at J, with 14 bases in the middle. Here the CDR3 DNA reads TGTGCCAGCAGCTCCCGGGGGACCCGCGATACGCAGTATTTT. It is translated as CASSSRGTRDTQYF.

V is TRBV4-1 and J is TRBJ2-2; D not resolved. The CDR3 has 15 amino acids. The germline V gene encodes CDR1 MGHRA and CDR2 YSYEKL. V dropped 1 base and J dropped 3 bases, with 9 bases sitting between them. DNA of the CDR3: TGCGCCAGCAGCCAAGGCGACGGGTACACCGGGGAGCTGTTTTTT. It yields the protein CASSQGDGYTGELFF.

This clone turned up a few times. The V call is TRBV19, the J call TRBJ2-1; D is possibly TRBD2 (5 bases). This CDR3 is 16 amino acids long. The germline CDR1 and CDR2 sequences are LNHDA and SQIVND (reference sequence). V gave up 3 bases and J gave up 4 bases, with 16 bases separating them. CDR3 coding DNA: TGTGCCAGTAGTATCCGTAGGAGCGGAGCTTACAATGAGCAGTTCTTC. Amino acid sequence: CASSIRRSGAYNEQFF.

This clone was seen a few times. The chain uses TRBV21-1 and TRBJ2-1; the table names TRBD1, a call not compared with the DNA. TRBV21-1 is termed a pseudogene. There are 15 residues in the CDR3. This CDR3 is CASSYRDRDGNEQFF. The DNA of the CDR3 is TGTGCCAGCAGCTACCGGGACAGGGACGGCAATGAGCAGTTCTTC.

The J gene is TRBJ1-2, the V gene TRBV21-1; TRBD1, as called in the table, went unchecked against the DNA. TRBV21-1 is classified as a pseudogene. This CDR3 has 14 residues. DNA for the CDR3: TGTGCCAGCAGCACCGACAACATTAACTATGGCTACACCTTC. Translation: CASSTDNINYGYTF.

The chain recombines TRBV19 with TRBJ1-5, with D uncertain. The germline gives CDR1 LNHDA, CDR2 SQIVND (reference sequence). The CDR3 is 12 amino acids. Between the trimmed V and J ends, which lost 1 base and 9 bases, there was a span of 7 bases. The CDR3, as DNA: TGTGCCAGTAGTATAGGGTCAGGGCCCCAGCATTTT. It codes for CASSIGSGPQHF.

J is TRBJ1-2 and V is TRBV5-1; 8 positions match TRBD1. The CDR3 contains 16 residues. Germline CDR1 SGHRS, CDR2 YFSETQ. J was trimmed by 4 bases and V by 1 base; bases with no gene match: 9. CDR3 sequence reads: CASSLLGQGATYGYTF. In nucleotides, the CDR3 is TGCGCCAGCAGCTTGTTGGGGCAGGGGGCGACCTATGGCTACACCTTC.

V usage is TRBV6-6 and J usage is TRBJ2-4; tentative D call: TRBD2 (6 bases). From germline, CDR1 is MNHNY and CDR2 SVGAGI (reference sequence). The CDR3 runs to 14 residues. Deletions cut 8 bases from V and 1 base from J, with 12 bases between. CDR3 amino acids: CASRLGGAKNIQYF. The CDR3 DNA sequence: TGTGCCAGCCGGCTGGGGGGTGCCAAAAACATTCAGTACTTC.

This chain joins TRBV7-2 and TRBJ2-1, with 10 bases matching TRBD2. CDR3 length equals 16 residues. The germline gives CDR1 SGHTA, CDR2 FQGNSA. The V segment lost 10 bases and the J segment 1 base; nucleotides outside the gene matches: 10. In DNA, the CDR3 is TGTGCCATGGAGGGGCTAGCGGGAGCGTCCTACAATGAGCAGTTCTTC. Translation gives CAMEGLAGASYNEQFF.

The rearrangement links TRBV30 to TRBJ2-1, with 8 bases fitting TRBD2. Germline CDR1 reads GTSNPN; CDR2 reads SVGIG (reference sequence). Losses at the gene ends were 2 bases for V and 4 bases for J; bases not matched to a gene: 10. CDR3 length: 16 amino acids. CDR3 region: CAWSTAAGGFYNEQFF. CDR3 nucleotide sequence: TGTGCCTGGAGTACTGCGGCGGGAGGTTTTTACAATGAGCAGTTCTTC.

This clone was picked up a small number of times. Other DNA variants within this sample encode the same CDR3. The chain links TRBV30 to TRBJ2-5; TRBD2 might be the D (6 bases). The CDR3 has 12 residues. CDR1 is GTSNPN and CDR2 is SVGIG in the germline V gene (reference sequence). The V end lost 2 bases, the J end lost 4 bases, and 8 bases lay between the germline ends. The CDR3 is CAWSLGRETQYF. CDR3 bases: TGTGCCTGGAGTCTCGGGAGAGAGACCCAGTACTTC.

The gene calls are TRBV10-3 and TRBJ1-1; 9 nucleotides align to TRBD1. This CDR3 has 13 amino acids. J lost 4 bases, V lost 4 bases, and 1 base had no gene match. Germline values: CDR1 ENHRY, CDR2 SYGVKD. CDR3 protein: CAISGQGGTEAFF. The CDR3 DNA sequence: TGTGCCATCAGTGGACAGGGGGGCACTGAAGCTTTCTTT.

The rearrangement links TRBV13 to TRBJ1-6; possible D gene TRBD1, 5 bases. Trimming removed 3 bases from V and 6 bases from J, with 12 bases in between. Germline V gene data show CDR1 as PRHDT and CDR2 as FYEKMQ (reference sequence). The CDR3 has 15 residues. The CDR3 DNA sequence: TGTGCCAGCAGCTTGGGGCAGGGACTTAATTCACCCCTCCACTTT. It encodes CASSLGQGLNSPLHF.

This clone was seen a few times. The chain joins TRBV10-2 to TRBJ1-4, with 8 bases aligning to TRBD1. Germline V lookup: CDR1 WSHSY, CDR2 SAAADI. Trimming at V came to 0 bases and at J to 8 bases, leaving 5 bases not matched to a gene. This CDR3 is 15 amino acids long. The DNA for the CDR3 is TGCGCCAGCAGTGAGTCCCGGACAGGGAGGGAAAAACTGTTTTTT. Translating gives CASSESRTGREKLFF.

This clone was seen only once. This chain connects TRBV28 to TRBJ2-2, with 9 bases aligning to TRBD1. Germline V gene sequence: CDR1 MDHEN, CDR2 SYDVKM. The CDR3 spans 15 residues. The junction had 3 bases not matched to a gene; V was cut back by 6 bases and J by 1 base. CDR3 sequence reads: CASSWDRENTGELFF. The CDR3 DNA sequence: TGTGCCAGCAGCTGGGACAGGGAGAACACCGGGGAGCTGTTTTTT.

The chain has TRBV10-2 and TRBJ2-7, with 8 bases fitting TRBD1. V trimming: 5 bases; J trimming: 5 bases; junction bases outside the gene matches: 8. CDR3 length: 14 amino acids. Per germline, CDR1 WSHSY and CDR2 SAAADI. CDR3 protein: CASSPGTGGDEQYF. DNA of the CDR3: TGCGCCAGCAGTCCGGGGACAGGCGGCGACGAGCAGTACTTC.

In DNA, the CDR3 is TGTGCCAGTCGCGGACAGGGTAGAGATACGCAGTATTTT. Its protein product is CASRGQGRDTQYF. This sequence joins TRBV19 and TRBJ2-3, with 8 nucleotides matching TRBD1. The J segment lost 5 bases and the V segment lost 8 bases, leaving 6 bases of the junction unmatched. The CDR3 covers 13 residues. Germline assignment: CDR1 LNHDA and CDR2 SQIVND (reference sequence).

The chain recombines TRBV13 with TRBJ2-2; TRBD1 matches at 8 bases. Looked up from germline, CDR1 is PRHDT and CDR2 is FYEKMQ (reference sequence). V lost 5 bases to trimming and J lost 3 bases; unmatched junction nucleotides: 5. The CDR3 extends over 15 amino acids. CDR3 residues: CASSAGGADTGELFF. CDR3 DNA sequence: TGTGCCAGCAGCGCAGGGGGCGCGGACACCGGGGAGCTGTTTTTT.

The gene calls are TRBV7-9 and TRBJ1-5, with D possibly TRBD1 on 5 matching bases. Trimming took 5 bases from V and 6 from J, leaving 11 bases between them. CDR3 length: 13 amino acids. Germline assignment: CDR1 SEHNR and CDR2 FQNEAQ (reference sequence). CDR3 sequence: CASSARDRQPQHF. CDR3 DNA: TGTGCCAGCAGCGCCAGGGATCGTCAGCCCCAGCATTTT.